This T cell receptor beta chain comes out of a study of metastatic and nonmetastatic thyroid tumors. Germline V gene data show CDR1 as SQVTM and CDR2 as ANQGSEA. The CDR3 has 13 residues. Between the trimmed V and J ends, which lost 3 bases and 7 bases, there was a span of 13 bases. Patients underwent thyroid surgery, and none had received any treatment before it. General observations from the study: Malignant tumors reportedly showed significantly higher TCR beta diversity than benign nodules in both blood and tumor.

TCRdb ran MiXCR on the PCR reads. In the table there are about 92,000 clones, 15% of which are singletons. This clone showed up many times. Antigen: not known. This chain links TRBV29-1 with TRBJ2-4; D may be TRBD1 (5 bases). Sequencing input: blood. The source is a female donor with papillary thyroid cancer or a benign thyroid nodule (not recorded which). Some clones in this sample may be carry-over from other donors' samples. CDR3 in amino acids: CSVEDTSRNIQYF. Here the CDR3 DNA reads TGCAGCGTTGAGGACACCTCAAGGAACATTCAGTACTTC.